One sample yielded the 32 T cell receptor beta chains listed below, sequenced in a study of CD8 T cells in ankylosing spondylitis. One entry per CDR3 protein, called by TCRdb with MiXCR from the 5' RACE reads. The sample holds 200,000 to 250,000 distinct CDR3 sequences, 10% to 13% seen once. The sequenced sample consisted of blood, either unsorted or a sorted T cell fraction (not recorded which). These receptors originate from a male donor with ankylosing spondylitis or in good health (not recorded which).

This chain uses TRBV11-3 with TRBJ2-1; D unclear. Trimming removed 0 bases at V and 8 bases at J, with 8 bases between. The length of the CDR3 is 13 residues. CDR1 is SGHNT and CDR2 is YENEEA in the germline V gene. The DNA for the CDR3 is TGTGCCAGCAGCTTAGACAGCGCCTATGAGCAGTTCTTC. It encodes CASSLDSAYEQFF.

This clonotype has only a few counts. One base away lies a much larger clone, so this may be a sequencing read error. V and J are TRBV7-2 and TRBJ2-7; 7 bases are a match to TRBD1. Germline CDR1 is SGHTA and CDR2 is FQGNSA. J lost 2 bases, V lost 3 bases, and 4 bases had no gene match. This CDR3 is built from 14 residues. As DNA, the CDR3 is TGTGCCAGCAGCTTCCGGGACAGTACCTACGAGCAGTACTTC. Its translation is CASSFRDSTYEQYF.

V and J are TRBV7-2 and TRBJ1-2; no firm D call. This CDR3 region has 11 residues. V lost 0 bases to trimming and J lost 11 bases, with 7 bases between them. Germline-derived CDR1 and CDR2 are SGHTA and FQGNSA. The CDR3 loop is CASSLAPGYTF. CDR3 DNA sequence: TGTGCCAGCAGCTTAGCGCCGGGGTACACCTTC.

This clonotype occurred many times. V and J are TRBV28 and TRBJ1-2; no definite D call. V was cut by 5 bases and J by 2 bases, with 9 bases left in between. Germline CDR1 is MDHEN and CDR2 is SYDVKM. The CDR3 has 13 amino acids. This CDR3 reads CASSPHGNYGYTF. The CDR3 nucleotides read TGTGCCAGCAGTCCCCATGGGAACTATGGCTACACCTTC.

This clonotype has at least ten counts. The chain uses TRBV5-4 and TRBJ2-1; 12 nucleotides line up with TRBD1. This CDR3 spans 15 amino acids. CDR1 is SGHNT and CDR2 is YYREEE in the germline V gene (reference sequence). The V and J ends lost 4 bases and 7 bases, in that order; junction bases with no gene match: 6. In DNA, the CDR3 is TGTGCCAGCAGCAGGGACAGGGGGCGTCGGAATGAGCAGTTCTTC. The encoded protein is CASSRDRGRRNEQFF.

This clonotype has a count of ten or more. The chain links TRBV7-9 to TRBJ2-3, with D unresolved. Trimming cost V 6 bases and J 12 bases, with 4 bases left between them. Germline values: CDR1 SEHNR, CDR2 FQNEAQ (reference sequence). This CDR3 region has 8 residues. This CDR3 is CASSPQYF. Written as DNA, the CDR3 is TGTGCCAGCAGTCCACAGTATTTT. Full variable domain (rest looked up from reference TRBV7-9 and TRBJ2-3): DTGVSQNPRHKITKRGQNVTFRCDPISEHNRLYWYRQTLGQGPEFLTYFQNEAQLEKSRLLSDRFSAERPKGSFSTLEIQRTEQGDSAMYLCASSPQYFGPGTRLTVL.

This clonotype was counted many times. The genes are TRBV12-3 or TRBV12-4 and TRBJ1-6; 7 bases match TRBD1. The V gene end was trimmed by 7 bases and the J gene end by 4 bases; junction bases not matched to a gene: 4. The CDR3 has 14 amino acids. In DNA, the CDR3 is TGTGCCAGCACTCCAGGGGGTTATAATTCACCCCTCCACTTT. This gives the protein CASTPGGYNSPLHF.

This clonotype was picked up many times. The chain joins TRBV20-1 to TRBJ2-2; 8 bases are a match to TRBD2. The germline CDR1 and CDR2 sequences are DFQATT and SNEGSKA (reference sequence). Losses at the gene ends were 3 bases for V and 9 bases for J; bases not matched to a gene: 6. This CDR3 has 13 amino acids. The CDR3 here is CSASSSGRRELFF. DNA for the CDR3: TGCAGTGCTAGTTCCAGCGGGAGACGGGAGCTGTTTTTT.

In its sample, this clonotype was seen many times. The chain joins TRBV10-3 to TRBJ1-1, with D possibly matching TRBD1 (5 bases). The CDR3 is 14 amino acids. Looked up from germline, CDR1 is ENHRY and CDR2 is SYGVKD. Trimming shortened V by 0 bases and J by 12 bases, and 17 bases separated the two germline ends. CDR3: CAISESEGFGATFF. DNA for the CDR3: TGTGCCATCAGTGAGTCTGAGGGGTTCGGCGCAACTTTCTTT.

This clonotype has at least ten counts. The gene calls are TRBV7-8 and TRBJ2-7, with 10 bases that match TRBD1. Looked up from germline, CDR1 is SGHVS and CDR2 is FQNEAQ. J was trimmed by 4 bases and V by 3 bases; bases with no gene match: 6. The CDR3 loop spans 15 amino acids. The chain's CDR3 is CASSLTGQGLYEQYF. The CDR3 coding sequence is TGTGCCAGCAGCTTGACGGGACAGGGGTTGTACGAGCAGTACTTC.

V gene TRBV5-1 combines with J gene TRBJ2-2, with D possibly being TRBD2 (5 bases). CDR1 is SGHRS and CDR2 is YFSETQ in the germline V gene. V was pared by 0 bases and J by 1 base, with 13 bases between. The CDR3 consists of 17 residues. The CDR3: CASSLDIALLNTGELFF. CDR3 nucleotides: TGCGCCAGCAGCTTGGATATAGCGCTCCTGAACACCGGGGAGCTGTTTTTT.

This clonotype occurred many times. The chain couples TRBV5-1 to TRBJ2-1; 13 nucleotides line up with TRBD2. This CDR3 spans 18 amino acids. Losses at the gene ends were 4 bases for V and 2 bases for J; bases not matched to a gene: 9. Germline CDR1 reads SGHRS; CDR2 reads YFSETQ. DNA of the CDR3: TGCGCCAGCAGCCCCAGGACTAGCGGGAGTGTAACCTACAATGAGCAGTTCTTC. This gives the protein CASSPRTSGSVTYNEQFF. Full variable domain (remainder filled in from reference TRBV5-1 and TRBJ2-1): KAGVTQTPRYLIKTRGQQVTLSCSPISGHRSVSWYQQTPGQGLQFLFEYFSETQRNKGNFPGRFSGRQFSNSRSEMNVSTLELGDSALYLCASSPRTSGSVTYNEQFFGPGTRLTVL.

The chain has TRBV5-1 and TRBJ2-7; D is undetermined. Germline-derived CDR1 and CDR2 are SGHRS and YFSETQ. This CDR3 contains 13 residues. Deletions cut 3 bases from V and 5 bases from J, with 12 bases between. CDR3 sequence reads: CASSSGPGHEQYF. As DNA, the CDR3 is TGCGCCAGCAGCTCTGGGCCCGGCCACGAGCAGTACTTC.

This clonotype was counted ten times or more. V gene TRBV25-1 combines with J gene TRBJ2-7; 9 bases match TRBD1. The CDR3 covers 14 residues. The junction had 6 bases not matched to a gene; V was cut back by 7 bases and J by 2 bases. The V gene's germline CDR1 is MGHDK and CDR2 SYGVNS. The CDR3 DNA is TGTGCCAGCACCCCTGGACAGGGGACCTACGAGCAGTACTTC. This encodes CASTPGQGTYEQYF.

This clonotype was found many times. The chain has TRBV21-1 and TRBJ2-5. TRBV21-1 is a documented pseudogene. The CDR3 runs to 10 residues. The CDR3 DNA reads TGTGCCAGCAGCAGGGGGACCCAGTACTTC. It is translated as CASSRGTQYF.

In this sample, this clonotype turned up many times. V and J are TRBV5-6 and TRBJ2-3; perhaps TRBD2 as D (6 bases). The CDR3 is 14 residues long. Per germline, CDR1 SGHDT and CDR2 YYEEEE. Trimming removed 5 bases at V and 9 bases at J, with 19 bases between. In DNA, the CDR3 is TGTGCCAGCAGGGGCTTCGCTGGGGCGGGGACGCAGTATTTT. It specifies CASRGFAGAGTQYF.

With respect to this clonotype: A read error is possible here, since a much larger clone lies one base away. CDR3 amino acids: CAWSVLPYNAQFF. The CDR3 nucleotides are TGTGCCTGGAGTGTACTCCCCTACAATGCGCAGTTCTTC. This rearrangement joins TRBV30 to TRBJ2-1; D is uncertain. The CDR3 totals 13 residues. In germline, CDR1 is GTSNPN, CDR2 SVGIG (reference sequence).

V and J are TRBV30 and TRBJ2-7; D may correspond to TRBD1 or TRBD2 (6 bases each). Deletions cut 0 bases from V and 1 base from J, with 10 bases between. This CDR3 spans 14 amino acids. The V gene's germline CDR1 is GTSNPN and CDR2 SVGIG (reference sequence). Here the CDR3 DNA reads TGTGCCTGGAGTGTAGGGGGGCTGTCCTACGAGCAGTACTTC. Encoded protein: CAWSVGGLSYEQYF. Based on the CDR3 plus reference TRBV30 and TRBJ2-7, the full variable domain is SQTIHQWPATLVQPVGSPLSLECTVEGTSNPNLYWYRQAAGRGLQLLFYSVGIGQISSEVPQNLSASRPQDRQFILSSKKLLLSDSGFYLCAWSVGGLSYEQYFGPGTRLTVT.

This clonotype was seen at least ten times. The J gene is TRBJ2-1, the V gene TRBV4-1; no reliable D call. Trimming took off 3 bases at V and 5 bases at J, with 2 bases between the two ends. Per the germline V gene, CDR1 is MGHRA and CDR2 is YSYEKL. This CDR3 is 11 amino acids long. This chain's CDR3 is CASSQNNEQFF. The CDR3, as DNA: TGCGCCAGCAGCCAGAACAATGAGCAGTTCTTC.

This clonotype has at least ten counts. Here the CDR3 DNA reads TGTGCCAGCAGCTCTTCAGGGGGCAGTCGGACTGAAGCTTTCTTT. Protein product: CASSSSGGSRTEAFF. This sequence joins TRBV7-9 and TRBJ1-1, with TRBD1 identical over 8 bases. The trim removed 4 bases at V and 5 bases at J, leaving 9 bases unmatched. The CDR3 has 15 amino acids. The germline V gene has CDR1 SEHNR and CDR2 FQNEAQ (reference sequence).

The rearrangement joins TRBV7-9 to TRBJ2-1; 11 nucleotides agree with TRBD2. The trim removed 5 bases at V and 10 bases at J, leaving 10 bases unmatched. The CDR3 runs 15 residues. Per germline, CDR1 SEHNR and CDR2 FQNEAQ (reference sequence). The CDR3 is CASSPLRLAGWEQFF. The CDR3 nucleotides are TGTGCCAGCAGCCCCCTCCGACTAGCGGGATGGGAGCAGTTCTTC.

This clonotype was recorded at least ten times. The V gene is TRBV12-3 or TRBV12-4, the J gene TRBJ1-1, with unresolved D. V lost 4 bases, J lost 0 bases, and 12 bases lay in between. The CDR3 is made up of 15 amino acids. As DNA, the CDR3 is TGTGCCAGCAGTTCTCGGTCCTTTATGAACACTGAAGCTTTCTTT. Amino acids: CASSSRSFMNTEAFF.

The chain has TRBV6-2 or TRBV6-3 and TRBJ2-1; TRBD2 aligns across 13 bases. This CDR3 region has 20 residues. The trim removed 4 bases at V and 6 bases at J, leaving 18 bases unmatched. The germline V gene encodes CDR1 MNHEY and CDR2 SVGEGT. In DNA, the CDR3 is TGTGCCAGCAGTTTTCCCTCGGGGACTAGCGGGATTGGAGGGGGCAATGAGCAGTTCTTC. Its protein product is CASSFPSGTSGIGGGNEQFF.

This sequence joins TRBV20-1 and TRBJ2-7; the D gene is possibly TRBD2 (5 bases). CDR1 is DFQATT, CDR2 SNEGSKA, per germline (reference sequence). This CDR3 region has 14 residues. V lost 6 bases to trimming and J lost 4 bases, with 19 bases between them. The CDR3: CSAGPAGPRYEQYF. CDR3 sequence (DNA): TGCAGTGCCGGACCTGCGGGCCCGAGGTACGAGCAGTACTTC.

This clonotype was seen a handful of times. The CDR3 loop reads CSLRGAGTEAFF. The CDR3 region has the DNA TGCAGCCTGAGGGGCGCGGGAACTGAAGCTTTCTTT. The chain links TRBV29-1 to TRBJ1-1, with a tentative D call TRBD1 (5 bases). Between the trimmed V and J ends, which lost 8 bases and 5 bases, there was a span of 15 bases. CDR3 length: 12 amino acids. Looked up from germline, CDR1 is SQVTM and CDR2 is ANQGSEA.

This clonotype was counted ten times or more. The chain carries TRBV12-3 or TRBV12-4 and TRBJ1-1; 8 nucleotides match TRBD1. V lost 5 bases and J lost 3; bases outside the gene matches: 2. This CDR3 is built from 13 residues. The CDR3 loop is CASSPGGHTEAFF. The CDR3 DNA follows: TGTGCCAGCAGTCCAGGGGGCCACACTGAAGCTTTCTTT.

This clonotype was seen repeatedly, ten times or more. The V gene is TRBV10-3, the J gene TRBJ2-7; 8 bases match TRBD2. This CDR3 is built from 12 residues. Unmatched junction bases numbered 2, after V lost 10 bases and J lost 0 bases. Germline-derived CDR1 and CDR2 are ENHRY and SYGVKD. Written as DNA, the CDR3 is TGTGCCACCGGGGGGGACTCCTACGAGCAGTACTTC. This translates into CATGGDSYEQYF.

With respect to this clonotype: No DNA is shown, since the ends of the CDR3 on it are uncertain; the CDR3 is the one TCRdb lists. The rearrangement links TRBV20-1 to TRBJ2-7; the DNA was not compared with TRBD2, the D call given in the table. The CDR3 length is 17 residues, termini included. The germline CDR1 and CDR2 sequences are DFQATT and SNEGSKA (reference sequence). CDR3 sequence reads: CCANRVEGPDPAYEQYF.

Many counts were recorded for this clonotype. The chain has TRBV14 and TRBJ2-3, with D unresolved. With 1 base removed from V and 0 bases from J, the gap between germline ends came to 8 bases. This CDR3 is 15 amino acids long. Germline V gives CDR1 SGHDN, CDR2 FVKESK. The CDR3 DNA follows: TGTGCCAGCAGCCAAGCTCCGAGGAGCACAGATACGCAGTATTTT. Encoded protein: CASSQAPRSTDTQYF. Together with reference TRBV14 and TRBJ2-3, the CDR3 gives the full variable domain: EAGVTQFPSHSVIEKGQTVTLRCDPISGHDNLYWYRRVMGKEIKFLLHFVKESKQDESGMPNNRFLAERTGGTYSTLKVQPAELEDSGVYFCASSQAPRSTDTQYFGPGTRLTVL.

This clonotype has a count of ten or more. This rearrangement joins TRBV30 to TRBJ1-5; the match to TRBD1 covers 7 bases. Germline V lookup: CDR1 GTSNPN, CDR2 SVGIG (reference sequence). V was pared by 5 bases and J by 4 bases, with 5 bases of the junction left unmatched. The CDR3 covers 13 residues. The CDR3 sequence is CAWADRVNQPQHF. CDR3 nucleotides: TGTGCCTGGGCCGACAGGGTAAATCAGCCCCAGCATTTT. The variable domain in full, completed from reference TRBV30 and TRBJ1-5, reads SQTIHQWPATLVQPVGSPLSLECTVEGTSNPNLYWYRQAAGRGLQLLFYSVGIGQISSEVPQNLSASRPQDRQFILSSKKLLLSDSGFYLCAWADRVNQPQHFGDGTRLSIL.

This clonotype came up many times. This chain links TRBV24-1 with TRBJ2-3; no reliable D call. V gave up 3 bases and J gave up 5 bases, with 8 bases separating them. Germline V lookup: CDR1 KGHDR, CDR2 SFDVKD. The CDR3 contains 13 residues. The CDR3 bases are TGTGCCACCAGTGATGACGCCGAAGATACGCAGTATTTT. This translates into CATSDDAEDTQYF.

This clonotype was seen at least ten times. The chain couples TRBV12-3 or TRBV12-4 to TRBJ1-1; unclear D gene. Trimming stripped 7 bases from V and 2 bases from J, with 11 bases between. The CDR3 runs 13 residues. This CDR3 is CASTLRANTEAFF. The CDR3 region has the DNA TGTGCCAGCACCTTAAGGGCCAACACTGAAGCTTTCTTT.